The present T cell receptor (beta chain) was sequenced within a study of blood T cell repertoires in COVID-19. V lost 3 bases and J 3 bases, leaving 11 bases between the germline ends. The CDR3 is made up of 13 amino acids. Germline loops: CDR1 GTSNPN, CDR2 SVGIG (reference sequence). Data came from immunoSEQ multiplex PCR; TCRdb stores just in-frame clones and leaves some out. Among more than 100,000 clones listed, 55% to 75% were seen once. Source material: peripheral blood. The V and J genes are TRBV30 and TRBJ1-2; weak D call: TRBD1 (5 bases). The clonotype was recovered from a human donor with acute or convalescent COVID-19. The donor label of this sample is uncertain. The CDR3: CAWRFGADYGYTF. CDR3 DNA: TGTGCCTGGAGGTTTGGGGCTGACTATGGCTACACCTTC.